This TCR beta chain is from a study of T cell clusters in autoimmune cytopenias. The wider study: A median age of around 59 years and mean of approximately 50 years characterized healthy donor controls.

Roughly 38,000 genome equivalents of blood DNA were amplified for TRB. Points from the study as a whole: Clustering suggested that physiological T cell clusters were missing in primary autoimmune cytopenia patients.

This CDR3 is built from 15 residues. By frequency, this clonotype registers medium-sized. Its antigen is undetermined. Multiplex touch-down PCR amplified TRB using TRB-A and TRB-B pools in one tube. TCRdb reprocessed the multiplex PCR reads and reports one entry per CDR3 protein, with no DNA. Recorded for this sample: about 4,200 distinct CDR3 sequences. This sample also belongs to another study, concerning T cell repertoires in aging, cancer and after chemotherapy. That source adds: Clear clonal overlap appeared across healthy donor samples taken over several months to years. In healthy donors, age-related TCR diversity loss mainly reflected lost richness.

The sample taken for sequencing was peripheral blood. The sequence was collected from a human donor in good health. V gene TRBV12-3 or TRBV12-4 combines with J gene TRBJ1-3; TCRdb designates TRBD1, a call that cannot be tested without DNA. This CDR3 is CASSLGQPSGNTIYF.